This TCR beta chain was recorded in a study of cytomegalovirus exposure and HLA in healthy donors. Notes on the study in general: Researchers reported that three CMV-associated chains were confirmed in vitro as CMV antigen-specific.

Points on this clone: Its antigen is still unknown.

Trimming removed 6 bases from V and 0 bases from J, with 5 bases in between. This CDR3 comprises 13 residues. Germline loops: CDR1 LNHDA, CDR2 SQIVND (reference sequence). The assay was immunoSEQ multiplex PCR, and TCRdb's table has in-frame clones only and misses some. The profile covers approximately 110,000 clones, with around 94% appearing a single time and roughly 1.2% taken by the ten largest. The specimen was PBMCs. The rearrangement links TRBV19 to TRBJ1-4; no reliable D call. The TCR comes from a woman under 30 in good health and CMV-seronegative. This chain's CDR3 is CASRRATNEKLFF. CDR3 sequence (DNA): TGTGCCAGTAGGAGGGCAACTAATGAAAAACTGTTTTTT.